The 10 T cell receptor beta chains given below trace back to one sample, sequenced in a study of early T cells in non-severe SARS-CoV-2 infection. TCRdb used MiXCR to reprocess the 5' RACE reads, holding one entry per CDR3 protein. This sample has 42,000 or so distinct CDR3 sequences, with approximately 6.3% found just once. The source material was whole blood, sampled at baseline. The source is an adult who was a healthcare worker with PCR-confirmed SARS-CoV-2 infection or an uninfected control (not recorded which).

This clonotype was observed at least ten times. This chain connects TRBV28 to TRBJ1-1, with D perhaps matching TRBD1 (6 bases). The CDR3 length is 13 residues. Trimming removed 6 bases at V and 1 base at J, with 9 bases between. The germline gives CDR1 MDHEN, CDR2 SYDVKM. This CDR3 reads CASRTQGNTEAFF. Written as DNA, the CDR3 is TGTGCCAGCAGGACACAGGGGAACACTGAAGCTTTCTTT.

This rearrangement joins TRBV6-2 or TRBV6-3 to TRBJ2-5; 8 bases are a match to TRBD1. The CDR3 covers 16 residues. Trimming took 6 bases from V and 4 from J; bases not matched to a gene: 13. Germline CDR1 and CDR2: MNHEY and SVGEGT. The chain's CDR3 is CASRLDAGGSRETQYF. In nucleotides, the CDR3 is TGTGCCAGCAGACTCGACGCAGGGGGCTCGAGAGAGACCCAGTACTTC.

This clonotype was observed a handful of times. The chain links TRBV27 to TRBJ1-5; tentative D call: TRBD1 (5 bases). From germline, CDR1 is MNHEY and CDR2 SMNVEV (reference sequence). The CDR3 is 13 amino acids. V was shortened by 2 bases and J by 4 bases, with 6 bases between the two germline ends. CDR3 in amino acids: CASSLKGNQPQHF. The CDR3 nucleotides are TGTGCCAGCAGTTTAAAGGGGAATCAGCCCCAGCATTTT.

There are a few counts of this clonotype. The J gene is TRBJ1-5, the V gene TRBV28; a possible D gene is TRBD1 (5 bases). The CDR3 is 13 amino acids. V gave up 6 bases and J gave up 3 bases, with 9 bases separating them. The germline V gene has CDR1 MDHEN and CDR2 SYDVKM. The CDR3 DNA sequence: TGTGCCAGCAGCGGGGACGACAATCAGCCCCAGCATTTT. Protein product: CASSGDDNQPQHF.

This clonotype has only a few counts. CDR3 region: CASSHRVHGYTF. In nucleotides, the CDR3 is TGCGCCAGCAGCCACAGGGTTCATGGCTACACCTTC. This sequence joins TRBV4-1 and TRBJ1-2, with D tentatively TRBD1 (5 bases). The CDR3 runs to 12 residues. Trimming shortened V by 3 bases and J by 6 bases, and 8 bases separated the two germline ends. The germline V gene has CDR1 MGHRA and CDR2 YSYEKL.

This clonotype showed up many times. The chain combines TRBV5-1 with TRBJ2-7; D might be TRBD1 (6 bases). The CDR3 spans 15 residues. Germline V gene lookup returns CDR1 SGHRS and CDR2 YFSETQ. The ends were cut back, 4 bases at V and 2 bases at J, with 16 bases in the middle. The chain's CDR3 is CASSPQVDSTYEQYF. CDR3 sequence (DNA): TGCGCCAGCAGCCCGCAGGTGGACAGTACCTACGAGCAGTACTTC.

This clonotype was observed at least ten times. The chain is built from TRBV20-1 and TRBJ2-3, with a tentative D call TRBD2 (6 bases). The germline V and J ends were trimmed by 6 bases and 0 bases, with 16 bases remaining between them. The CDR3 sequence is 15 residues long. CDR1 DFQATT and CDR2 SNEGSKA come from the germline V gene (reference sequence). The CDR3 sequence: CSARPGTSSTDTQYF. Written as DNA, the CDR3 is TGCAGTGCCAGACCCGGGACTTCAAGCACAGATACGCAGTATTTT.

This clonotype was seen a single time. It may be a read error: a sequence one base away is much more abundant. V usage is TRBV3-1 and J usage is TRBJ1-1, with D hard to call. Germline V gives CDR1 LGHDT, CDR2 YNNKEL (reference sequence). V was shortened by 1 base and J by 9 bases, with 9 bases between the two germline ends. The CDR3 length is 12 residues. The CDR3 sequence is CASSQVRAKAFF. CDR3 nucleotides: TGTGCCAGCAGCCAAGTTAGGGCAAAAGCTTTCTTT.

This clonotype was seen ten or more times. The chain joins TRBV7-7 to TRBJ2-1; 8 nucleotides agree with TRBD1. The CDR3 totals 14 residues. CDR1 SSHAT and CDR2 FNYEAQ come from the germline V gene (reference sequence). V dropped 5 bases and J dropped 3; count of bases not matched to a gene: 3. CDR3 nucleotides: TGTGCCAGCAGCACAGGGGGAGTCTACAATGAGCAGTTCTTC. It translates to CASSTGGVYNEQFF.

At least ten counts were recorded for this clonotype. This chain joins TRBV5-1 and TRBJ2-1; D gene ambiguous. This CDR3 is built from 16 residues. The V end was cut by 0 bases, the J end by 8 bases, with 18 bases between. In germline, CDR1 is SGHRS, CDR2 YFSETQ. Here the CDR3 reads CASSLEGRLNVYEQFF. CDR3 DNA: TGCGCCAGCAGCTTGGAGGGTAGGCTTAATGTCTATGAGCAGTTCTTC.